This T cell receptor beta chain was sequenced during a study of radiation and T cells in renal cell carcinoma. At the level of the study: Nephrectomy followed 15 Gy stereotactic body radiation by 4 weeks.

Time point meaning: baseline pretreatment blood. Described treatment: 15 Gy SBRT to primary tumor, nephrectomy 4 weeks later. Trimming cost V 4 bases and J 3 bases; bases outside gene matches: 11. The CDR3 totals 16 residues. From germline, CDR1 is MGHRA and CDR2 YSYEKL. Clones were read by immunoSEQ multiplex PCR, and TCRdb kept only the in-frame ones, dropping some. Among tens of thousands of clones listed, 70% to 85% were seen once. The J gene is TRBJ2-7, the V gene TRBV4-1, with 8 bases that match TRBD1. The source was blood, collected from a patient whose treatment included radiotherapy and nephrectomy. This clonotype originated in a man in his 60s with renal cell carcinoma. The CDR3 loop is CASSPQTGQGGYEQYF. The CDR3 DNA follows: TGCGCCAGCAGCCCCCAGACCGGACAGGGCGGCTACGAGCAGTACTTC.